This TCR beta chain was captured in a study of PD-L1 blockade in urothelial cancer. V was pared by 2 bases and J by 2 bases, with 10 bases between. The germline CDR1 and CDR2 sequences are GTSNPN and SVGIG (reference sequence). The CDR3 sequence is 13 residues long. Time point described: pretreatment peripheral blood. Assay used: immunoSEQ multiplex PCR; TCRdb lists only in-frame clones, some missing. The data hold fewer than 100,000 clones, with approximately 80% observed a single time. The chain carries TRBV30 and TRBJ2-7; D might be TRBD2 (5 bases). This sequence was found in a man between 35 and 55 years old with urothelial cancer. The sequencing used PBMCs, collected around atezolizumab (anti-PD-L1) treatment. The CDR3 DNA follows: TGTGCCTGGAGTCGGGGATTCACCTACGAGCAGTACTTC. Its translation: CAWSRGFTYEQYF.